Shown below are 24 T cell receptor beta chains from a single sample sequenced in a study of PD-L1 blockade in urothelial cancer. Time point specified: pretreatment peripheral blood. Data came from immunoSEQ multiplex PCR; TCRdb stores just in-frame clones and leaves some out. The sample has 35,000 to 45,000 clones, 80% to 90% seen once. Sequencing used PBMCs, obtained around atezolizumab (anti-PD-L1) treatment. These receptors were collected from a man between 60 and 70 years old with urothelial cancer.

This clone was observed once. J is TRBJ1-5 and V is TRBV6-1, with no clear D. The CDR3 runs 16 residues. From germline, CDR1 is MNHNS and CDR2 SASEGT. V was clipped by 4 bases and J by 0 bases, with 13 bases between them. CDR3 DNA: TGTGCCAGCAGTGGAGTTGGGCAGTATAGCAATCAGCCCCAGCATTTT. As protein: CASSGVGQYSNQPQHF.

This rearrangement joins TRBV18 to TRBJ2-1; 11 bases fit TRBD2. In germline, CDR1 is KGHSH, CDR2 LQKENI. The CDR3 is 15 amino acids. V lost 3 bases, J lost 4 bases, and 2 bases stayed unmatched. As DNA, the CDR3 is TGTGCCAGCTCACCCGGGACTAGCGGTTACAATGAGCAGTTCTTC. This codes for CASSPGTSGYNEQFF.

The rearrangement joins TRBV5-4 to TRBJ2-5; D possibly corresponds to TRBD2 (5 bases). CDR1 and CDR2 from the germline V gene are SGHNT and YYREEE (reference sequence). The CDR3 has 13 residues. V gave up 3 bases and J gave up 4 bases, with 10 bases separating them. CDR3 protein: CASSYLRGETQYF. In nucleotides, the CDR3 is TGTGCCAGCAGCTACCTCCGGGGAGAGACCCAGTACTTC.

The chain couples TRBV18 to TRBJ2-3, with D maybe TRBD2 (6 bases). This CDR3 has 14 residues. V lost 3 bases to trimming and J lost 1 base, with 8 bases between them. CDR1 KGHSH and CDR2 LQKENI come from the germline V gene. Written as DNA, the CDR3 is TGTGCCAGCTCACCTAGCGGACGCACAGATACGCAGTATTTT. Protein: CASSPSGRTDTQYF.

This clone has only a few counts. This chain connects TRBV6-1 to TRBJ2-6, with 7 bases identical to TRBD1. The CDR3 spans 16 residues. Trimming cost V 4 bases and J 0 bases; bases outside gene matches: 3. Per the germline V gene, CDR1 is MNHNS and CDR2 is SASEGT. In DNA form, the CDR3 reads TGTGCCAGCAGTGCATGGGACAGCTCTGGGGCCAACGTCCTGACTTTC. It encodes CASSAWDSSGANVLTF.

This chain uses TRBV19 with TRBJ2-7; TRBD2 aligns across 15 bases. Germline V gives CDR1 LNHDA, CDR2 SQIVND (reference sequence). The CDR3 loop spans 15 amino acids. V shed 7 bases, J shed 4 bases, and the junction held 5 bases outside the gene matches. The CDR3 bases are TGTGCCAGTACCGCGGGACTAGCGGGGGGTTACGAGCAGTACTTC. The encoded protein is CASTAGLAGGYEQYF.

The V call is TRBV4-2, the J call TRBJ2-1, with 13 bases fitting TRBD2. CDR1 is LGHNA and CDR2 is YNFKEQ in the germline V gene. V lost 5 bases to trimming and J lost 6 bases; unmatched junction nucleotides: 7. This CDR3 spans 16 amino acids. In nucleotides, the CDR3 is TGTGCCAGCAGCTTTAGGACTAGCGGGGGTTCCAATGAGCAGTTCTTC. Its translation is CASSFRTSGGSNEQFF.

The CDR3 DNA reads TGCGCCAGCAGTCAGACTAGCGGGGCTGGGGGAGATACGCAGTATTTT. Translation gives CASSQTSGAGGDTQYF. The chain links TRBV5-1 to TRBJ2-3; 11 nucleotides agree with TRBD2. The junction had 10 bases not matched to a gene; V was cut back by 5 bases and J by 5 bases. The CDR3 extends over 16 amino acids. Germline V lookup: CDR1 SGHRS, CDR2 YFSETQ.

This chain connects TRBV30 to TRBJ2-2, with TRBD2 as a possible D gene (6 bases). This CDR3 is built from 15 residues. Trimming stripped 1 base from V and 1 base from J, with 10 bases between. CDR1 and CDR2 (germline): GTSNPN, SVGIG (reference sequence). CDR3 sequence reads: CAWSGRGQNTGELFF. DNA of the CDR3: TGTGCCTGGAGTGGGAGGGGCCAGAACACCGGGGAGCTGTTTTTT.

The rearrangement links TRBV7-2 to TRBJ1-1; tentative D call: TRBD1 (5 bases). Germline CDR1 SGHTA, CDR2 FQGNSA. The V end lost 1 base, the J end lost 1 base, and 10 bases lay between the germline ends. The CDR3 covers 15 residues. The CDR3 loop reads CASSLVGGTNTEAFF. The CDR3 bases are TGTGCCAGCAGCTTAGTCGGGGGGACGAACACTGAAGCTTTCTTT.

The V and J genes are TRBV28 and TRBJ2-7, with 7 bases that match TRBD1. The germline V gene encodes CDR1 MDHEN and CDR2 SYDVKM. The V gene end was trimmed by 3 bases and the J gene end by 2 bases; junction bases not matched to a gene: 16. The CDR3 spans 18 residues. CDR3 nucleotide sequence: TGTGCCAGCAGTTTTTTATTCTACCGACAGGGCCTGCCCTACGAGCAGTACTTC. Translated: CASSFLFYRQGLPYEQYF.

This chain joins TRBV7-3 and TRBJ2-2, with 8 bases matching TRBD2. The CDR3 loop spans 16 amino acids. Trimming took 5 bases from V and 1 from J; bases not matched to a gene: 6. Germline loops: CDR1 SGHTA, CDR2 FQGTGA. CDR3 amino acids: CASSLFAGGNTGELFF. The CDR3 bases are TGTGCCAGCAGCCTTTTTGCGGGGGGGAACACCGGGGAGCTGTTTTTT.

The CDR3 loop reads CASSLGSREETQYF. The CDR3 DNA reads TGTGCCAGCAGCTTGGGCAGTAGGGAGGAGACCCAGTACTTC. This chain uses TRBV5-4 with TRBJ2-5; D possibly corresponds to TRBD2 (5 bases). The CDR3 totals 14 residues. Germline lookup yields CDR1 SGHNT and CDR2 YYREEE (reference sequence). V was cut by 0 bases and J by 5 bases, with 11 bases left in between.

The CDR3 sequence is CASSLTVNEKLFF. The DNA for the CDR3 is TGTGCCAGCTCACTGACAGTTAATGAAAAACTGTTTTTT. The rearrangement uses TRBV18 and TRBJ1-4; a possible D gene is TRBD1 (5 bases). Germline assignment: CDR1 KGHSH and CDR2 LQKENI. With 4 bases removed from V and 4 bases from J, the gap between germline ends came to 7 bases. This CDR3 comprises 13 residues.

The chain carries TRBV2 and TRBJ2-5, with D possibly TRBD2 on 5 matching bases. The CDR3 is 14 amino acids. The germline V gene encodes CDR1 SNHLY and CDR2 FYNNEI. Between the trimmed V and J ends, which lost 1 base and 5 bases, there was a span of 11 bases. The chain's CDR3 is CASSEGGYGETQYF. The CDR3 DNA is TGTGCCAGCAGTGAAGGCGGGTATGGGGAGACCCAGTACTTC.

The CDR3, as DNA: TGCAGCGTGGACCCAGGGGTTCAAGAGACCCAGTACTTC. This codes for CSVDPGVQETQYF. The gene calls are TRBV29-1 and TRBJ2-5, with a weak D call TRBD1 (6 bases). The V gene lost 6 bases and the J gene lost 2 bases, with 13 bases spanning the gap. This CDR3 region has 13 residues. The germline CDR1 and CDR2 sequences are SQVTM and ANQGSEA.

V and J are TRBV5-6 and TRBJ1-3; 7 positions agree with TRBD1. This CDR3 spans 17 amino acids. Trimming removed 2 bases from V and 0 bases from J; junction bases left unmatched: 8. CDR1 SGHDT and CDR2 YYEEEE come from the germline V gene. In DNA form, the CDR3 reads TGTGCCAGCAGCTTACTACCGGGACAGCGCTCTGGAAACACCATATATTTT. As protein: CASSLLPGQRSGNTIYF.

The V call is TRBV2, the J call TRBJ1-1; possible D gene TRBD1, 5 bases. Looked up from germline, CDR1 is SNHLY and CDR2 is FYNNEI. The CDR3 totals 14 residues. Trimming took off 3 bases at V and 4 bases at J, with 12 bases between the two ends. CDR3 residues: CASSDLVGGTEAFF. The CDR3 DNA sequence: TGTGCCAGCAGTGACTTGGTGGGGGGCACTGAAGCTTTCTTT.

The V and J genes are TRBV18 and TRBJ2-3, with D maybe TRBD2 (7 bases). The CDR3 consists of 14 residues. Trimming took 4 bases from V and 5 from J, leaving 13 bases between them. Germline V gene data show CDR1 as KGHSH and CDR2 as LQKENI. CDR3 bases: TGTGCCAGCTCACGGGGCGGGGGCGAAGATACGCAGTATTTT. It codes for CASSRGGGEDTQYF.

This sequence joins TRBV30 and TRBJ2-5, with 7 nucleotides matching TRBD2. CDR1 GTSNPN and CDR2 SVGIG come from the germline V gene (reference sequence). This CDR3 is built from 12 residues. The V and J ends lost 5 bases and 1 base, in that order; junction bases with no gene match: 1. CDR3 in DNA: TGTGCCTGGGGGACTACCCAAGAGACCCAGTACTTC. This codes for CAWGTTQETQYF.

This rearrangement joins TRBV27 to TRBJ1-6, with 11 bases aligning to TRBD1. The CDR3 length is 18 residues. Per the germline V gene, CDR1 is MNHEY and CDR2 is SMNVEV (reference sequence). Germline trimming cut 6 bases from V and 1 base from J; bases unmatched to any gene: 8. In DNA, the CDR3 is TGTGCCAGCAGATTAGGGACAGGGGGTAGGTCCTATAATTCACCCCTCCACTTT. This sequence encodes CASRLGTGGRSYNSPLHF.

The DNA of the CDR3 is TGTGCCAGCAGTGAAAGGGACAGCTTTAATGAGCAGTTCTTC. Its protein is CASSERDSFNEQFF. The chain recombines TRBV25-1 with TRBJ2-1, with TRBD1 matching over 7 bases. The V and J ends lost 2 bases and 7 bases, in that order; junction bases with no gene match: 5. Germline values: CDR1 MGHDK, CDR2 SYGVNS. This CDR3 has 14 residues.

The chain combines TRBV4-1 with TRBJ2-1; 13 bases align to TRBD2. The trim removed 7 bases at V and 9 bases at J, leaving 6 bases unmatched. The CDR3 extends over 14 amino acids. Per the germline V gene, CDR1 is MGHRA and CDR2 is YSYEKL. CDR3 region: CASKLAGGPGEQFF. The DNA for the CDR3 is TGCGCCAGCAAACTAGCGGGGGGGCCTGGTGAGCAGTTCTTC.

The chain couples TRBV6-4 to TRBJ2-3; D call uncertain. The CDR3 spans 15 residues. With 6 bases removed from V and 3 bases from J, the gap between germline ends came to 16 bases. Germline V CDR1 and CDR2: MRHNA, SNTAGT. Here the CDR3 reads CASSLSSSLTDTQYF. In DNA form, the CDR3 reads TGTGCCAGCAGCCTTAGCTCCAGCCTAACAGATACGCAGTATTTT.